The 14 T cell receptor beta chains in this list originate from one sample, sequenced in a study of spatial heterogeneity in lung cancer. Antigen specificity for these receptors is unknown. Study-wide points: The study found that expanded intratumoral alpha and beta TCR counts tracked tumor mutation counts.

Stated time point: sample taken at primary tumor resection. MiXCR, applied by TCRdb to the 5' RACE reads, yields one record per CDR3 protein. The table shows about 10,000 distinct CDR3 sequences, with approximately 12% occurring only once. The material was lung tumor tissue, obtained at surgery. The receptors derive from a male donor with early-stage non-small cell lung cancer.

At least ten counts were recorded for this clonotype. The chain is built from TRBV12-3 or TRBV12-4 and TRBJ2-7, with 9 bases that match TRBD1. The CDR3 is 15 residues long. V was pared by 6 bases and J by 3 bases, with 9 bases of the junction left unmatched. The CDR3 protein is CASSGGQGSNYEQYF. The CDR3 DNA reads TGTGCCAGCAGCGGAGGACAGGGGTCCAACTACGAGCAGTACTTC.

This clonotype occurred many times. J is TRBJ2-1 and V is TRBV5-4, with 10 nucleotides matching TRBD2. V dropped 1 base and J dropped 0; count of bases not matched to a gene: 1. CDR1 SGHNT and CDR2 YYREEE come from the germline V gene (reference sequence). The CDR3 length is 16 residues. In DNA form, the CDR3 reads TGTGCCAGCAGCTTGACTAGCGGGATCTCCTACAATGAGCAGTTCTTC. It translates to CASSLTSGISYNEQFF. The variable domain in full, with the rest retrieved from reference TRBV5-4 and TRBJ2-1, is ETGVTQSPTHLIKTRGQQVTLRCSSQSGHNTVSWYQQALGQGPQFIFQYYREEENGRGNFPPRFSGLQFPNYSSELNVNALELDDSALYLCASSLTSGISYNEQFFGPGTRLTVL.

This clonotype was detected ten times or more. The V call is TRBV7-2, the J call TRBJ2-1; D is perhaps TRBD1 (7 bases). CDR3 length: 18 amino acids. Trimming cost V 4 bases and J 2 bases, with 21 bases left between them. Germline CDR1 is SGHTA and CDR2 is FQGNSA. CDR3 in amino acids: CASSSRGDSVHAYNEQFF. In DNA, the CDR3 is TGTGCCAGCAGCTCTAGGGGGGACAGCGTACATGCCTACAATGAGCAGTTCTTC.

This chain connects TRBV5-1 to TRBJ2-2; weak D call: TRBD1 (5 bases). CDR1 and CDR2 (germline): SGHRS, YFSETQ. Trimming cost V 2 bases and J 0 bases, with 8 bases left between them. The CDR3 totals 15 residues. The CDR3 nucleotides read TGCGCCAGCAGCTTCAGGGCGTCGAACACCGGGGAGCTGTTTTTT. It codes for CASSFRASNTGELFF.

This clonotype was detected ten times or more. The rearrangement uses TRBV12-3 or TRBV12-4 and TRBJ1-6; D might be TRBD1 (6 bases). Trimming cost V 8 bases and J 10 bases, with 18 bases left between them. This CDR3 has 14 residues. The CDR3 DNA reads TGTGCCAGCCGTCAGGGGTCCCCAGGATCACCCCTCCACTTT. Translation gives CASRQGSPGSPLHF.

This clonotype is labeled medium-sized (0.01 to 0.1%). This sequence joins TRBV12-3 or TRBV12-4 and TRBJ2-7; D perhaps matches TRBD1 (6 bases). This CDR3 has 13 residues. V was cut by 5 bases and J by 5 bases, with 13 bases left in between. This chain's CDR3 is CASSPTGPNEQYF. The CDR3 nucleotides are TGTGCCAGCAGTCCCACAGGGCCCAACGAGCAGTACTTC.

In its sample, this clonotype is medium-sized. The gene calls are TRBV19 and TRBJ1-2, with 10 bases identical to TRBD1. V was clipped by 5 bases and J by 4 bases; unmatched bases: 4. Looked up from germline, CDR1 is LNHDA and CDR2 is SQIVND (reference sequence). The CDR3 totals 14 residues. The CDR3 DNA follows: TGTGCCAGTAGTTCTCGGACAGGGGGCTATGGCTACACCTTC. Translating it yields CASSSRTGGYGYTF.

Many counts were recorded for this clonotype. This sequence joins TRBV7-9 and TRBJ1-2, with TRBD1 matching 10 bases. Germline CDR1 reads SEHNR; CDR2 reads FQNEAQ (reference sequence). CDR3 length: 17 amino acids. V was clipped by 1 base and J by 4 bases; unmatched bases: 9. The CDR3 coding sequence is TGTGCCAGCAGCTTAGTCGGCGGAGGACAGGGGGTCTATGGCTACACCTTC. This gives the protein CASSLVGGGQGVYGYTF.

This clonotype was detected many times. The chain employs TRBV5-1 and TRBJ2-1, with 7 bases lining up with TRBD2. Germline loops: CDR1 SGHRS, CDR2 YFSETQ. The CDR3 runs to 17 residues. V lost 4 bases to trimming and J lost 0 bases; unmatched junction nucleotides: 10. The CDR3 nucleotides are TGCGCCAGCAGCACCCTAACTAGCGCGAGCTCCTACAATGAGCAGTTCTTC. Amino acid sequence: CASSTLTSASSYNEQFF.

This clonotype was recorded at least ten times. The chain joins TRBV30 to TRBJ2-2; no clear D gene. Germline V gene data show CDR1 as GTSNPN and CDR2 as SVGIG (reference sequence). Trimming stripped 0 bases from V and 4 bases from J, with 0 bases between. The length of the CDR3 is 11 residues. The CDR3 nucleotides are TGTGCCTGGAGTGTCACCGGGGAGCTGTTTTTT. It encodes CAWSVTGELFF.

There are many counts of this clonotype. The V call is TRBV20-1, the J call TRBJ2-3; TRBD2 agrees at 12 bases. The junction had 7 bases not matched to a gene; V was cut back by 6 bases and J by 3 bases. Germline V CDR1 and CDR2: DFQATT, SNEGSKA (reference sequence). The CDR3 totals 15 residues. The CDR3 loop is CSAWTSGMQTDTQYF. The DNA for the CDR3 is TGCAGTGCGTGGACTAGCGGGATGCAGACAGATACGCAGTATTTT.

This clonotype was observed many times. This rearrangement joins TRBV6-5 to TRBJ2-7; D perhaps matches TRBD2 (6 bases). Trimming removed 7 bases from V and 0 bases from J, with 16 bases in between. CDR3 length: 15 residues. The germline gives CDR1 MNHEY, CDR2 SVGAGI. CDR3 in DNA: TGTGCCAGCACCGCGACGGGGGAGAGCTCCTACGAGCAGTACTTC. This encodes CASTATGESSYEQYF.

The table lists this clonotype with many counts. V and J are TRBV13 and TRBJ1-6; no definite D call. Deletions cut 3 bases from V and 8 bases from J, with 11 bases between. This CDR3 spans 14 amino acids. CDR1 is PRHDT and CDR2 is FYEKMQ in the germline V gene (reference sequence). CDR3 sequence reads: CASSFRFRDSPLHF. The CDR3 nucleotides read TGTGCCAGCAGCTTCCGGTTTCGGGATTCACCCCTCCACTTT.

This clonotype has at least ten counts. This chain joins TRBV5-1 and TRBJ1-1, with a weak D call TRBD1 (5 bases). With 0 bases removed from V and 2 bases from J, the gap between germline ends came to 11 bases. The CDR3 is made up of 15 amino acids. Germline V CDR1 and CDR2: SGHRS, YFSETQ. CDR3 sequence (DNA): TGCGCCAGCAGCTTGGGCCTCAGGGATAACACTGAAGCTTTCTTT. Protein: CASSLGLRDNTEAFF.